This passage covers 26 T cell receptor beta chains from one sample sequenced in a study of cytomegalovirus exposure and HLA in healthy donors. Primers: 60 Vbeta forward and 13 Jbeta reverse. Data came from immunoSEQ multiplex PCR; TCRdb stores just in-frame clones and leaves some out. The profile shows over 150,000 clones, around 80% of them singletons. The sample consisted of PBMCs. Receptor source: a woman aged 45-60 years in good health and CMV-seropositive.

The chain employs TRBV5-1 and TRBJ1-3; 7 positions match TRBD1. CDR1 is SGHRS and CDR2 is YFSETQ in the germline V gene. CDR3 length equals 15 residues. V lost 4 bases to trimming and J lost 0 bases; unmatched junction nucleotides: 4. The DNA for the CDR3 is TGCGCCAGCAGCCCCAGGACAGGCTCTGGAAACACCATATATTTT. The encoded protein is CASSPRTGSGNTIYF.

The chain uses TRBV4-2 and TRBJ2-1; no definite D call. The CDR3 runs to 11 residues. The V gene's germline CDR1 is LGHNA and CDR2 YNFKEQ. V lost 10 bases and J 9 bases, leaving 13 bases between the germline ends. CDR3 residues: CATKSAGEQFF. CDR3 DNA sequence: TGTGCCACAAAATCGGCAGGTGAGCAGTTCTTC.

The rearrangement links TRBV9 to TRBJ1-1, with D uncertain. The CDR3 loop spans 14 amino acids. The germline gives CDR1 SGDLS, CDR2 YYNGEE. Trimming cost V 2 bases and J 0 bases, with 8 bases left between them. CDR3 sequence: CASSVGRLNTEAFF. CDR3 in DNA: TGTGCCAGCAGCGTCGGGAGGTTGAACACTGAAGCTTTCTTT.

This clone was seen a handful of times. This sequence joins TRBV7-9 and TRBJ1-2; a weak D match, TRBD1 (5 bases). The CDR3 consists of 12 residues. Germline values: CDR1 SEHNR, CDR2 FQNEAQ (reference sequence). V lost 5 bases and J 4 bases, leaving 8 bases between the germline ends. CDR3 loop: CASSPQVYGYTF. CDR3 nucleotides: TGTGCCAGCAGCCCACAGGTCTATGGCTACACCTTC.

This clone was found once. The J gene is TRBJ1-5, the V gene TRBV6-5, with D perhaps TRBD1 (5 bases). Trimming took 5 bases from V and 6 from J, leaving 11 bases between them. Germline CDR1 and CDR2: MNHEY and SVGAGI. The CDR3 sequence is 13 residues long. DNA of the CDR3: TGTGCCAGCAGTGGGGACTGGACTCAGCCCCAGCATTTT. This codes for CASSGDWTQPQHF.

CDR3 loop: CASSHQGGNYGYTF. The CDR3 DNA is TGTGCCAGCAGTCACCAGGGAGGGAACTATGGCTACACCTTC. The chain recombines TRBV27 with TRBJ1-2, with D tentatively TRBD1 (5 bases). V lost 5 bases and J 2 bases, leaving 12 bases between the germline ends. The CDR3 is made up of 14 amino acids. Germline-derived CDR1 and CDR2 are MNHEY and SMNVEV (reference sequence).

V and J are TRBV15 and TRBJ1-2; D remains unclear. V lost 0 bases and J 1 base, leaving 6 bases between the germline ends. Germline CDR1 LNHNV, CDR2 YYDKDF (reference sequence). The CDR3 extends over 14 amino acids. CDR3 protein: CATSRDRSNYGYTF. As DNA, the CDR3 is TGTGCCACCAGCAGAGATAGGAGTAACTATGGCTACACCTTC.

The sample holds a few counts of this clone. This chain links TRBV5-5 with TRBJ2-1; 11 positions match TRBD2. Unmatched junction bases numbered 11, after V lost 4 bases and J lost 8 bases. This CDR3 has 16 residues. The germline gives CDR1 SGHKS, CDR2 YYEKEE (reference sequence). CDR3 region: CASSLGTSGYGDEQFF. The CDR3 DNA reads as TGTGCCAGCAGCCTTGGGACTAGCGGATATGGGGATGAGCAGTTCTTC.

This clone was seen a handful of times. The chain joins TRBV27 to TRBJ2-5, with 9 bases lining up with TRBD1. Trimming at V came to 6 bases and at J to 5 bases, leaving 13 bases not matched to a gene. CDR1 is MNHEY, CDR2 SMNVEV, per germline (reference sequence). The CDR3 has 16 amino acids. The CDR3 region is CASRPQGAGIGETQYF. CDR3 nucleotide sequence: TGTGCCAGCAGACCACAGGGGGCGGGGATAGGGGAGACCCAGTACTTC.

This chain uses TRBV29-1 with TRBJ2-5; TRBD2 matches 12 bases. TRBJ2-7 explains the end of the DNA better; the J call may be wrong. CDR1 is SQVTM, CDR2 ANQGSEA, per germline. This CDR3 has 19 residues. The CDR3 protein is CSVGSVGTSGSRNSYEQYF. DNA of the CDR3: TGCAGCGTTGGGAGTGTCGGGACTAGCGGGTCCCGTAACTCCTACGAGCAGTACTTC.

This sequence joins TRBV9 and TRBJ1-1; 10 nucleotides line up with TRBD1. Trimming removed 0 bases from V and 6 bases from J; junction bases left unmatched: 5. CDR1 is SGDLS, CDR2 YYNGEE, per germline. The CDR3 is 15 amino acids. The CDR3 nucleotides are TGTGCCAGCAGCGTAGGACAGGGGGCTTCGGCTGAAGCTTTCTTT. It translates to CASSVGQGASAEAFF.

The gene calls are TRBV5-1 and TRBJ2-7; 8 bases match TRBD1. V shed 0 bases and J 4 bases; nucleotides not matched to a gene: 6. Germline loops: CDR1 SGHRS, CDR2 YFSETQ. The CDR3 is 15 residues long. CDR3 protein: CASSLDPGGLYEQYF. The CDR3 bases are TGCGCCAGCAGCTTGGATCCAGGGGGCCTATACGAGCAGTACTTC.

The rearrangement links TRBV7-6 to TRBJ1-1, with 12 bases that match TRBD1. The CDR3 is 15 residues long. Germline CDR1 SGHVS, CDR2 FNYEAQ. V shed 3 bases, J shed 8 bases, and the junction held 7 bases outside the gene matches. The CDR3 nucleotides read TGTGCCAGCAGCTTGTCGGGACAGGGGGCGACGGAAGCTTTCTTT. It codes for CASSLSGQGATEAFF.

This CDR3 is CASSLGAGSDYGYTF. In nucleotides, the CDR3 is TGCGCCAGCAGCTTGGGAGCGGGTTCGGACTATGGCTACACCTTC. This chain connects TRBV5-1 to TRBJ1-2; D call uncertain. The CDR3 length is 15 residues. In germline, CDR1 is SGHRS, CDR2 YFSETQ. The V and J ends lost 0 bases and 3 bases respectively, with 12 bases between them.

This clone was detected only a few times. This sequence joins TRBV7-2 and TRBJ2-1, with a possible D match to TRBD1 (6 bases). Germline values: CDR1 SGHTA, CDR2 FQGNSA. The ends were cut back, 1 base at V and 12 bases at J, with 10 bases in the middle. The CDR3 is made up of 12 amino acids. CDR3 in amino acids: CASSLEDRMQFF. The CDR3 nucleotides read TGTGCCAGCAGCTTAGAGGACAGAATGCAGTTCTTC.

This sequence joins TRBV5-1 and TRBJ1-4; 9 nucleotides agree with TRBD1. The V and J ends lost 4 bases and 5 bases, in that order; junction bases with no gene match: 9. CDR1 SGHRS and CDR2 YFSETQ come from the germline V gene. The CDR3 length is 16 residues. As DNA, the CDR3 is TGCGCCAGCAGCGCCGGACGCGGGACAGGGAATGAAAAACTGTTTTTT. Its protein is CASSAGRGTGNEKLFF.

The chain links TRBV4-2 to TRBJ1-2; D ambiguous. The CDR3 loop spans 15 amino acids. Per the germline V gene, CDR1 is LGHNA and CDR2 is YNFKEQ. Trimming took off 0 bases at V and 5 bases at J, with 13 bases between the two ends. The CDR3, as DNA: TGTGCCAGCAGCCAAGATAGCAGCCCAACGTATGGCTACACCTTC. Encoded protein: CASSQDSSPTYGYTF.

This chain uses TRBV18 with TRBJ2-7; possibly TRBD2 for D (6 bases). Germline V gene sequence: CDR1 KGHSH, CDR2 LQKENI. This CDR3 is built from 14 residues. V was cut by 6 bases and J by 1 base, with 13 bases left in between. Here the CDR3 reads CASSPPGGSYEQYF. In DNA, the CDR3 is TGTGCCAGCTCCCCGCCTGGGGGGTCCTACGAGCAGTACTTC. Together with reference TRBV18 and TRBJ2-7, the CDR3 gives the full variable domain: NAGVMQNPRHLVRRRGQEARLRCSPMKGHSHVYWYRQLPEEGLKFMVYLQKENIIDESGMPKERFSAEFPKEGPSILRIQQVVRGDSAAYFCASSPPGGSYEQYFGPGTRLTVT.

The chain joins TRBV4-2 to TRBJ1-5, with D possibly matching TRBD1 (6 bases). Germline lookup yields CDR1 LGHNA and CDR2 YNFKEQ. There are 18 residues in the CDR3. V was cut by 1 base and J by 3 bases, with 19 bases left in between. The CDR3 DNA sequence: TGTGCCAGCAGCCAAGCACCGTGGGGGCCAGGGAACAATCAGCCCCAGCATTTT. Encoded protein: CASSQAPWGPGNNQPQHF.

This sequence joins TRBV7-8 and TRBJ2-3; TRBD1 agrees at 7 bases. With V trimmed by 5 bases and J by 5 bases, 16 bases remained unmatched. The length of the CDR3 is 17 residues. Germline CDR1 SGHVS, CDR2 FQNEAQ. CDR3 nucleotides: TGTGCCAGCAGCCCAGGAACAACAGGGGAGATCGGAGATACGCAGTATTTT. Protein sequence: CASSPGTTGEIGDTQYF.

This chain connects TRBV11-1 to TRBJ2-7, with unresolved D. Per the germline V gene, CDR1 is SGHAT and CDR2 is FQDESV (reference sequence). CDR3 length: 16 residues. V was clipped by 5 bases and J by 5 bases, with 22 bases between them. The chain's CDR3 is CASSPRYSGVSDEQYF. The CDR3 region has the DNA TGTGCCAGCAGCCCCCGATACTCGGGTGTGAGTGACGAGCAGTACTTC.

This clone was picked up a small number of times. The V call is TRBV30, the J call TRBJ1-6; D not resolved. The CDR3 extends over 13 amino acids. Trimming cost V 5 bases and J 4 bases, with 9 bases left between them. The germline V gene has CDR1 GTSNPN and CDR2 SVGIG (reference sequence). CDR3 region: CAWRAIYNSPLHF. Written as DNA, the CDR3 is TGTGCCTGGCGTGCAATTTATAATTCACCCCTCCACTTT.

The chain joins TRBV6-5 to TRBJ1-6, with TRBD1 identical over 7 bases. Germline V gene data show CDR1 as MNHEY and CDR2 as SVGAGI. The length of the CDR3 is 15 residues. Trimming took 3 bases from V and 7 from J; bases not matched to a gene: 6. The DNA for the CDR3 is TGTGCCAGCAGTTATTGGGACAGCCGGAATTCACCCCTCCACTTT. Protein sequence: CASSYWDSRNSPLHF.

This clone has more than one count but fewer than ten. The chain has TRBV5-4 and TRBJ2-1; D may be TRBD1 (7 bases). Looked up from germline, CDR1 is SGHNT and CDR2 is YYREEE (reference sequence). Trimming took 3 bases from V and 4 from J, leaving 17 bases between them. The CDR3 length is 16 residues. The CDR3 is CASSSGETGYYNEQFF. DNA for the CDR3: TGTGCCAGCAGCTCGGGAGAGACAGGGTATTACAATGAGCAGTTCTTC.

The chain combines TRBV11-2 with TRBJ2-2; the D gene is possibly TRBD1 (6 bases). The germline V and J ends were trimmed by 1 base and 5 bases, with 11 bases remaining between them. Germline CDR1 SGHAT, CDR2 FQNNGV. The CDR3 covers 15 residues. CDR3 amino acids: CASSLAARGTGELFF. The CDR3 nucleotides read TGTGCCAGCAGCTTAGCAGCCAGGGGAACCGGGGAGCTGTTTTTT.

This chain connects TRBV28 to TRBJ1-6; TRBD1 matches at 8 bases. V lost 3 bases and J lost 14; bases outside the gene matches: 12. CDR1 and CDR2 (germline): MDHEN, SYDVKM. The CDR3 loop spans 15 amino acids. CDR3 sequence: CASSFRDRGFVALHF. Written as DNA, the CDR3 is TGTGCCAGCAGTTTTCGCGACAGGGGCTTTGTGGCCCTCCACTTT. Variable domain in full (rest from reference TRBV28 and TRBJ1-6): DVKVTQSSRYLVKRTGEKVFLECVQDMDHENMFWYRQDPGLGLRLIYFSYDVKMKEKGDIPEGYSVSREKKERFSLILESASTNQTSMYLCASSFRDRGFVALHFGNGTRLTVT.